Below, 32 T cell receptor beta chains from the same sample are listed, as sequenced in a study of CD8 T cells in ankylosing spondylitis. TCRdb passed the 5' RACE reads through MiXCR, listing each CDR3 protein once. The sample holds fewer than 500,000 distinct CDR3 sequences, about 24% seen once. These receptors' targets are unknown. Whole-study results and caveats: A TCR beta motif made of several highly homologous variants seemed typical of ankylosing spondylitis blood.

Sample: blood, either unsorted or a sorted T cell fraction (not recorded which). Every receptor here comes from a male donor with ankylosing spondylitis.

The gene calls are TRBV20-1 and TRBJ2-7; perhaps D is TRBD1 or TRBD2 (5 bases each). The CDR3 is 16 amino acids. The germline V gene has CDR1 DFQATT and CDR2 SNEGSKA (reference sequence). V gave up 3 bases and J gave up 3 bases, with 21 bases separating them. The CDR3 spells CSASPPDSTGLYEQYV. DNA for the CDR3: TGCAGTGCTAGCCCCCCCGACAGCACCGGACTCTACGAGCAGTACGTC.

This rearrangement joins TRBV25-1 to TRBJ2-3; D is uncertain. Germline V gives CDR1 MGHDK, CDR2 SYGVNS. The CDR3 runs to 14 residues. V gave up 5 bases and J gave up 2 bases, with 11 bases separating them. The CDR3 sequence is CASSYTQITDTQYF. The CDR3 bases are TGTGCCAGCAGTTATACACAAATCACAGATACGCAGTATTTT.

This chain joins TRBV5-1 and TRBJ2-3; D is unresolved. Looked up from germline, CDR1 is SGHRS and CDR2 is YFSETQ. With 1 base removed from V and 4 bases from J, the gap between germline ends came to 16 bases. The CDR3 has 16 amino acids. CDR3 region: CASSLSPRASPDTQYF. The CDR3 bases are TGCGCCAGCAGCTTGTCCCCCCGAGCCTCTCCAGATACGCAGTATTTT.

The chain uses TRBV7-6 and TRBJ2-3; D is perhaps TRBD2 (6 bases). Germline V gene lookup returns CDR1 SGHVS and CDR2 FNYEAQ. Trimming stripped 0 bases from V and 4 bases from J, with 14 bases between. The CDR3 is 16 residues long. CDR3: CASSLAAAGTADTQYF. CDR3 DNA: TGTGCCAGCAGCTTAGCAGCGGCGGGAACCGCAGATACGCAGTATTTT. Complete variable domain (other parts from reference TRBV7-6 and TRBJ2-3): GAGVSQSPRYKVTKRGQDVALRCDPISGHVSLYWYRQALGQGPEFLTYFNYEAQQDKSGLPNDRFSAERPEGSISTLTIQRTEQRDSAMYRCASSLAAAGTADTQYFGPGTRLTVL.

At least ten counts were recorded for this clonotype. The V gene is TRBV20-1, the J gene TRBJ2-3; weak D call: TRBD2 (6 bases). The germline V and J ends were trimmed by 5 bases and 0 bases, with 15 bases remaining between them. Germline V CDR1 and CDR2: DFQATT, SNEGSKA (reference sequence). This CDR3 is 15 amino acids long. The CDR3, as DNA: TGCAGTGCTGGCGGTACGGGAGCGAGCACAGATACGCAGTATTTT. It encodes CSAGGTGASTDTQYF.

A few counts support this clonotype. Written as DNA, the CDR3 is TGCAGTGCTAGAGGGCCAGTGGGCACCGGGGAGCTGTTTTTT. This gives the protein CSARGPVGTGELFF. The J gene is TRBJ2-2, the V gene TRBV20-1; D gene uncertain. Germline V gene sequence: CDR1 DFQATT, CDR2 SNEGSKA (reference sequence). The CDR3 is 14 amino acids. Deletions cut 1 base from V and 4 bases from J, with 10 bases between.

This clonotype has only a few counts. The V call is TRBV7-2, the J call TRBJ1-1; D possibly corresponds to TRBD1 (5 bases). The CDR3 loop spans 16 amino acids. V was clipped by 5 bases and J by 4 bases, with 20 bases between them. Germline lookup yields CDR1 SGHTA and CDR2 FQGNSA. The CDR3 DNA reads as TGTGCCAGCAGCCTACGGGGGACCCAGGCTGGCACTGAAGCTTTCTTT. Residues: CASSLRGTQAGTEAFF. Supplemented by reference TRBV7-2 and TRBJ1-1, the full variable domain reads GAGVSQSPSNKVTEKGKDVELRCDPISGHTALYWYRQSLGQGLEFLIYFQGNSAPDKSGLPSDRFSAERTGGSVSTLTIQRTQQEDSAVYLCASSLRGTQAGTEAFFGQGTRLTVV.

This clonotype was picked up one time. V gene TRBV5-1 combines with J gene TRBJ2-6; TRBD2 is a possible D gene (6 bases). The germline V gene encodes CDR1 SGHRS and CDR2 YFSETQ. This CDR3 is 18 amino acids long. Trimming stripped 0 bases from V and 0 bases from J, with 13 bases between. The CDR3 sequence: CASSLDGGTFSGANVLTF. For the CDR3, the DNA is TGCGCCAGCAGCTTGGATGGGGGGACCTTCTCTGGGGCCAACGTCCTGACTTTC.

This clonotype was seen more than once but under ten times. The chain couples TRBV10-3 to TRBJ1-1; the match to TRBD1 covers 8 bases. CDR1 ENHRY and CDR2 SYGVKD come from the germline V gene. The V segment lost 3 bases and the J segment 4 bases; nucleotides outside the gene matches: 7. The CDR3 extends over 15 amino acids. CDR3: CAISESGGMATEAFF. The DNA of the CDR3 is TGTGCCATCAGTGAATCAGGGGGCATGGCCACTGAAGCTTTCTTT.

This chain joins TRBV29-1 and TRBJ2-4; 7 nucleotides match TRBD1. Germline CDR1 reads SQVTM; CDR2 reads ANQGSEA. V shed 7 bases, J shed 7 bases, and the junction held 10 bases outside the gene matches. This CDR3 spans 13 amino acids. CDR3 loop: CSGGQAWGNIQYF. Written as DNA, the CDR3 is TGCAGCGGTGGACAGGCGTGGGGGAACATTCAGTACTTC.

This sequence joins TRBV5-6 and TRBJ2-3, with 8 bases identical to TRBD1. The junction had 6 bases not matched to a gene; V was cut back by 6 bases and J by 0 bases. Germline V gene data show CDR1 as SGHDT and CDR2 as YYEEEE. The CDR3 extends over 15 amino acids. The CDR3 sequence is CASIGTGPSTDTQYF. In DNA, the CDR3 is TGTGCCAGCATCGGGACAGGCCCAAGCACAGATACGCAGTATTTT.

This clonotype was counted only a few times. V gene TRBV10-3 combines with J gene TRBJ2-3; 8 nucleotides align to TRBD1. The ends lost 4 bases at V and 4 bases at J; junction bases unmatched: 7. CDR1 ENHRY and CDR2 SYGVKD come from the germline V gene. CDR3 length: 15 amino acids. The CDR3 reads CAISARQGIADTQYF. DNA of the CDR3: TGTGCCATCAGTGCCCGACAGGGGATTGCAGATACGCAGTATTTT.

The chain joins TRBV5-1 to TRBJ2-5, with D tentatively TRBD2 (5 bases). V lost 4 bases and J 7 bases, leaving 14 bases between the germline ends. The CDR3 is 13 amino acids. The V gene's germline CDR1 is SGHRS and CDR2 YFSETQ. The CDR3 DNA is TGCGCCAGCAGCGCGGAGGAAGCGGTGACCCAGTACTTC. Translating it yields CASSAEEAVTQYF.

CDR3 bases: TGCAGTGCTACCGCTAGCGGTCCCCAAGAGACCCAGTACTTC. It translates to CSATASGPQETQYF. The genes are TRBV20-1 and TRBJ2-5, with TRBD2 identical over 7 bases. The CDR3 covers 14 residues. The germline V gene has CDR1 DFQATT and CDR2 SNEGSKA (reference sequence). The V and J ends lost 4 bases and 1 base, in that order; junction bases with no gene match: 6.

This rearrangement joins TRBV3-1 to TRBJ1-2; tentatively, D is TRBD1 (5 bases). Germline assignment: CDR1 LGHDT and CDR2 YNNKEL (reference sequence). The V end was cut by 6 bases, the J end by 4 bases, with 18 bases between. The CDR3 sequence is 15 residues long. The CDR3 loop reads CASSPSWGVGYGYTF. CDR3 sequence (DNA): TGTGCCAGCAGTCCCTCATGGGGCGTTGGCTATGGCTACACCTTC.

This clonotype was seen a handful of times. The chain recombines TRBV6-2 or TRBV6-3 with TRBJ1-6; D may be TRBD1 (5 bases). The CDR3 has 12 residues. V dropped 4 bases and J dropped 15 bases, with 13 bases sitting between them. The germline V gene encodes CDR1 MNHEY and CDR2 SVGEGT. Here the CDR3 reads CASSLSGTNLHF. The CDR3 DNA reads as TGTGCCAGCAGTTTGTCCGGGACCAACCTCCACTTT.

A few counts support this clonotype. This rearrangement joins TRBV20-1 to TRBJ2-7; TRBD2 is a possible D gene (5 bases). Germline CDR1 DFQATT, CDR2 SNEGSKA (reference sequence). With 3 bases removed from V and 0 bases from J, the gap between germline ends came to 12 bases. There are 14 residues in the CDR3. The DNA of the CDR3 is TGCAGTGCTAGGTGGCGGAGGAGCTCCTACGAGCAGTACTTC. Residues: CSARWRRSSYEQYF.

This clonotype was observed at least ten times. This chain uses TRBV29-1 with TRBJ2-1; no reliable D call. Trimming stripped 7 bases from V and 3 bases from J, with 10 bases between. CDR3 length: 12 amino acids. The germline CDR1 and CDR2 sequences are SQVTM and ANQGSEA. The CDR3 DNA reads as TGCAGCGCCCGAGACGGCTACAATGAGCAGTTCTTC. Its translation: CSARDGYNEQFF.

The chain joins TRBV2 to TRBJ1-3; no clear D. This CDR3 contains 15 residues. V was pared by 4 bases and J by 3 bases, with 13 bases between. CDR1 is SNHLY, CDR2 FYNNEI, per germline. CDR3 sequence (DNA): TGTGCCAGCAGTGCCGACACACTAGTTGGAAACACCATATATTTT. It translates to CASSADTLVGNTIYF.

In this sample, this clonotype turned up many times. The rearrangement links TRBV4-2 to TRBJ1-2, with 9 bases fitting TRBD1. This CDR3 is built from 15 residues. With 1 base clipped from V and 5 bases from J, the junction kept 5 bases outside the gene matches. Germline values: CDR1 LGHNA, CDR2 YNFKEQ. As DNA, the CDR3 is TGTGCCAGCAGCCAAGCGGGACAGGGAGATTATGGCTACACCTTC. It codes for CASSQAGQGDYGYTF.

This clonotype has a handful of counts. The chain carries TRBV25-1 and TRBJ2-3, with a possible D match to TRBD1 (6 bases). The CDR3 consists of 14 residues. V was shortened by 11 bases and J by 1 base, with 16 bases between the two germline ends. The germline gives CDR1 MGHDK, CDR2 SYGVNS. The CDR3 DNA reads TGTGCCTCCCTCCCACAGGGTGGCACAGATACGCAGTATTTT. The encoded protein is CASLPQGGTDTQYF.

The V and J genes are TRBV18 and TRBJ1-2, with 7 positions matching TRBD1. The CDR3 runs 14 residues. The germline gives CDR1 KGHSH, CDR2 LQKENI. V trimming: 6 bases; J trimming: 6 bases; junction bases outside the gene matches: 10. In DNA, the CDR3 is TGTGCCAGCTCGCCGAGACAGGGTGAACATGGCTACACCTTC. Translated: CASSPRQGEHGYTF.

This chain joins TRBV6-1 and TRBJ2-7; 7 positions agree with TRBD1. The J segment lost 4 bases and the V segment lost 4 bases, leaving 7 bases of the junction unmatched. Germline-derived CDR1 and CDR2 are MNHNS and SASEGT. CDR3 length: 14 residues. CDR3 DNA: TGTGCCAGCAGTGGGTGGGACAGCGTTTACGAGCAGTACGTC. It is translated as CASSGWDSVYEQYV.

This clonotype was seen a handful of times. The rearrangement links TRBV5-1 to TRBJ2-7; D is possibly TRBD1 or TRBD2 (5 bases each). Germline CDR1 SGHRS, CDR2 YFSETQ. V shed 4 bases and J shed 6 bases, with 17 bases lying between them. The CDR3 runs to 14 residues. The CDR3 DNA reads TGCGCCAGCAGCCCCTCTCCGGGGCCGGGCGAGCAGTACGTC. Encoded protein: CASSPSPGPGEQYV.

The chain couples TRBV27 to TRBJ2-3, with D maybe TRBD2 (6 bases). There are 16 residues in the CDR3. CDR1 MNHEY and CDR2 SMNVEV come from the germline V gene (reference sequence). The V end was cut by 2 bases, the J end by 8 bases, with 20 bases between. CDR3 bases: TGTGCCAGCAGTTTAAGGCGGGGAGCCGGTTCGAGTACGCAGTATTTT. Protein: CASSLRRGAGSSTQYF.

This clonotype was counted a few times. The gene calls are TRBV3-1 and TRBJ1-3, with D possibly TRBD1 on 6 matching bases. Germline V CDR1 and CDR2: LGHDT, YNNKEL (reference sequence). The V and J ends lost 3 bases and 1 base respectively, with 7 bases between them. This CDR3 has 14 amino acids. The CDR3: CASSQQGSGNTIYF. CDR3 nucleotides: TGTGCCAGCAGCCAGCAGGGGTCTGGAAACACCATATATTTT. The full variable domain, in which reference TRBV3-1 and TRBJ1-3 provide the parts outside the CDR3, is DTAVSQTPKYLVTQMGNDKSIKCEQNLGHDTMYWYKQDSKKFLKIMFSYNNKELIINETVPNRFSPKSPDKAHLNLHINSLELGDSAVYFCASSQQGSGNTIYFGEGSWLTVV.

This clonotype was observed a handful of times. The chain joins TRBV5-1 to TRBJ2-7; D is unresolved. The CDR3 loop spans 15 amino acids. Germline values: CDR1 SGHRS, CDR2 YFSETQ. The V and J ends lost 0 bases and 1 base respectively, with 11 bases between them. CDR3 in amino acids: CASSLEVGASYEQYF. CDR3 in DNA: TGCGCCAGCAGCTTGGAAGTCGGAGCTTCCTACGAGCAGTACTTC.

The sample holds many counts of this clonotype. The chain employs TRBV29-1 and TRBJ2-3, with 11 bases that match TRBD1. CDR1 and CDR2 from the germline V gene are SQVTM and ANQGSEA. V gave up 1 base and J gave up 5 bases; unmatched junction bases: 5. This CDR3 comprises 15 residues. In DNA form, the CDR3 reads TGCAGCGTTGAAGGAGGACAGGGGGCGCGAGATACGCAGTATTTT. This gives the protein CSVEGGQGARDTQYF.

This clonotype was picked up a small number of times. The chain is built from TRBV7-9 and TRBJ1-1, with TRBD1 identical over 9 bases. The germline V gene has CDR1 SEHNR and CDR2 FQNEAQ (reference sequence). CDR3 size: 15 residues. Trimming cost V 2 bases and J 3 bases; bases outside gene matches: 4. The CDR3 region is CASSLSWTGDTEAFF. The CDR3 bases are TGTGCCAGCAGCTTATCTTGGACAGGGGACACTGAAGCTTTCTTT.

This chain joins TRBV20-1 and TRBJ2-7, with D maybe TRBD1 (5 bases). V was pared by 5 bases and J by 2 bases, with 10 bases between. This CDR3 is built from 12 residues. Germline-derived CDR1 and CDR2 are DFQATT and SNEGSKA (reference sequence). Written as DNA, the CDR3 is TGCAGTGCTTCGACAGATACCTACGAGCAGTACTTC. It is translated as CSASTDTYEQYF.

This clonotype was seen repeatedly, ten times or more. The genes are TRBV5-1 and TRBJ2-3; tentatively, D is TRBD1 or TRBD2 (5 bases each). V lost 3 bases to trimming and J lost 6 bases, with 11 bases between them. The CDR3 extends over 13 amino acids. Germline loops: CDR1 SGHRS, CDR2 YFSETQ. The CDR3 is CASSSPGPDTQYF. CDR3 in DNA: TGCGCCAGCAGCTCTCCGGGGCCCGATACGCAGTATTTT.

This chain connects TRBV7-8 to TRBJ1-1; 8 nucleotides align to TRBD1. This CDR3 has 16 residues. Per germline, CDR1 SGHVS and CDR2 FQNEAQ. V dropped 1 base and J dropped 3; count of bases not matched to a gene: 7. The CDR3 protein is CASSLVAGGIHTEAFF. The CDR3 DNA follows: TGTGCCAGCAGCTTAGTCGCAGGGGGCATTCACACTGAAGCTTTCTTT.